This T cell receptor (beta chain) derives from a study of T cell responses to AZD1222 COVID-19 vaccine. In the case of this clone: The antigen is unknown.

Some second doses came at about 4 weeks and others at about 12 weeks; these were pooled. Using immunoSEQ multiplex PCR, the repertoire was profiled, and TCRdb retains in-frame clones only, with some absent. This table holds 50,000 to 65,000 clones, around 82% found once. The study, taken as a whole, reports: The donor cohort was predominantly white British with a female majority, and clonal diversity may have been underestimated.

Germline CDR1 MNHEY, CDR2 SMNVEV (reference sequence). The length of the CDR3 is 13 residues. V shed 5 bases and J shed 8 bases, with 13 bases lying between them. The sample consisted of peripheral blood, taken 28 days after the second AZD1222 dose. V usage is TRBV27 and J usage is TRBJ1-5; unclear D gene. The source is an adult who received the AZD1222 COVID-19 vaccine. In nucleotides, the CDR3 is TGTGCCAGCAGTCCCCTTGGGGTAAAGCCCCAGCATTTT. Translation gives CASSPLGVKPQHF.